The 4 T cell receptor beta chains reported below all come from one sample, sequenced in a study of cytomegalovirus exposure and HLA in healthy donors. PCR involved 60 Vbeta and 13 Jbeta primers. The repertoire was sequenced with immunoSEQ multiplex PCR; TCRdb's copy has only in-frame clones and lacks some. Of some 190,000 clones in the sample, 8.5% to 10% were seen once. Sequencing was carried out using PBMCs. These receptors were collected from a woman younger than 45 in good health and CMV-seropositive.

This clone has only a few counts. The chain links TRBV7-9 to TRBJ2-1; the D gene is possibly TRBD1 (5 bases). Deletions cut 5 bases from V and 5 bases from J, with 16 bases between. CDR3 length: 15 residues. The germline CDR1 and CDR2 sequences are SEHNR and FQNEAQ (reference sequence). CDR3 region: CASSVTGAANNEQFF. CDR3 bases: TGTGCCAGCAGCGTTACAGGTGCTGCTAACAATGAGCAGTTCTTC.

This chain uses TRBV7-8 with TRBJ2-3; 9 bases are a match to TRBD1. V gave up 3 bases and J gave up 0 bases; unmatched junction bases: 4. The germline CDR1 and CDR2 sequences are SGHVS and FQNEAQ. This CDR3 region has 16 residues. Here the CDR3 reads CASSFWDRESTDTQYF. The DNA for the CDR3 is TGTGCCAGCAGCTTTTGGGACAGGGAAAGCACAGATACGCAGTATTTT.

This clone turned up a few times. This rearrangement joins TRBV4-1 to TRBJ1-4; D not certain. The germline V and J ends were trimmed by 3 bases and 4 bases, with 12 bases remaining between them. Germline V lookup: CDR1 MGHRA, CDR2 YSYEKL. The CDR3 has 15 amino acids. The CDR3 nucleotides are TGCGCCAGCAGCCACGGGAAAGGGCGTAATGAAAAACTGTTTTTT. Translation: CASSHGKGRNEKLFF.

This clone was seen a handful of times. CDR3 sequence reads: CAVQGFAAEAFF. The CDR3 DNA follows: TGTGCCGTCCAGGGGTTTGCGGCTGAAGCTTTCTTT. J is TRBJ1-1 and V is TRBV30; TRBD1 is a possible D gene (6 bases). The CDR3 length is 12 residues. CDR1 is GTSNPN and CDR2 is SVGIG in the germline V gene (reference sequence). V was cut by 8 bases and J by 6 bases, with 16 bases left in between.